Presented here are 9 T cell receptor beta chains from one specimen sequenced in a study of T cells after yellow fever vaccination (dated by TCRdb to the late 2010s). Libraries were made using 5' RACE. Sequencing relied on an Illumina HiSeq 2500. TCRdb reran the public reads through fastp at Q25 and MiXCR, keeping productive beta chains. When rows share a CDR3 protein, they turn into one entry using the most common DNA and genes. This sample holds 500,000 to 650,000 distinct CDR3 sequences; less than 20% were observed only once. The ten biggest clones cover 17% of the sample. The treatment or condition label here, explained by the study, means: live attenuated yellow fever vaccine strain. Sequenced material: PBMCs, taken less than 6 days after the first yellow fever vaccination. The receptor source for this set is a man aged 18-30 years who received the YFV17D yellow fever vaccine.

There are many counts of this clonotype. The gene calls are TRBV4-2 and TRBJ2-5; D perhaps matches TRBD2 (6 bases). The germline V and J ends were trimmed by 4 bases and 1 base, with 10 bases remaining between them. This CDR3 contains 14 residues. Germline lookup yields CDR1 LGHNA and CDR2 YNFKEQ. CDR3 protein: CASSPGTFQETQYF. Here the CDR3 DNA reads TGTGCCAGCAGCCCCGGGACTTTCCAAGAGACCCAGTACTTC.

This chain uses TRBV20-1 with TRBJ1-2; D call uncertain. Germline V CDR1 and CDR2: DFQATT, SNEGSKA (reference sequence). V was clipped by 2 bases and J by 4 bases, with 14 bases between them. The CDR3 is 14 amino acids. CDR3 coding DNA: TGCAGTGCTAGAAAAAACGACAACCGCTATGGCTACACCTTC. Protein: CSARKNDNRYGYTF.

This clonotype was picked up many times. The chain joins TRBV5-1 to TRBJ2-3; possibly TRBD1 for D (8 bases). The CDR3 is made up of 14 amino acids. Looked up from germline, CDR1 is SGHRS and CDR2 is YFSETQ. Trimming cost V 6 bases and J 4 bases, with 15 bases left between them. CDR3 sequence (DNA): TGCGCCAGCACCGGACAGGGAGGGGCAGATACGCAGTATTTT. As protein: CASTGQGGADTQYF.

The table lists this clonotype with a few counts. The V gene is TRBV7-9, the J gene TRBJ1-2; D ambiguous. V dropped 3 bases and J dropped 3 bases, with 11 bases sitting between them. The germline V gene encodes CDR1 SEHNR and CDR2 FQNEAQ (reference sequence). There are 14 residues in the CDR3. CDR3 region: CASSFDGSYYGYTF. In DNA, the CDR3 is TGTGCCAGCAGCTTTGATGGATCCTACTATGGCTACACCTTC.

The gene calls are TRBV14 and TRBJ1-5; D is undetermined. The V gene's germline CDR1 is SGHDN and CDR2 FVKESK. The V end was cut by 0 bases, the J end by 6 bases, with 12 bases between. The CDR3 has 15 amino acids. This chain's CDR3 is CASSQEIGEGQPQHF. The CDR3 bases are TGTGCCAGCAGCCAAGAAATCGGGGAGGGTCAGCCCCAGCATTTT.

This clonotype was counted at least ten times. This chain connects TRBV2 to TRBJ1-1; no clear D gene. V was pared by 3 bases and J by 5 bases, with 13 bases between. Germline V CDR1 and CDR2: SNHLY, FYNNEI. This CDR3 comprises 14 residues. CDR3 residues: CASSESSVGTEAFF. In DNA form, the CDR3 reads TGTGCCAGCAGTGAGAGCAGTGTGGGGACTGAAGCTTTCTTT.

This clonotype showed up just a few times. The chain links TRBV28 to TRBJ2-3, with 12 bases fitting TRBD2. J was trimmed by 4 bases and V by 4 bases; bases with no gene match: 6. Per germline, CDR1 MDHEN and CDR2 SYDVKM. There are 16 residues in the CDR3. The CDR3 DNA reads TGTGCCAGCAGTTCTCCTGGACTAGCGGGGTCAGATACGCAGTATTTT. It yields the protein CASSSPGLAGSDTQYF.

The chain employs TRBV7-3 and TRBJ2-1; TRBD2 matches 15 bases. V lost 5 bases and J lost 3; bases outside the gene matches: 8. CDR3 length: 18 amino acids. CDR1 is SGHTA, CDR2 FQGTGA, per germline. CDR3 bases: TGTGCCAGCAGCCTACGGACTAGCGGGGGGGCCATCTACAATGAGCAGTTCTTC. As protein: CASSLRTSGGAIYNEQFF.

This clonotype was seen only a few times. This chain uses TRBV20-1 with TRBJ2-5, with D maybe TRBD2 (5 bases). Looked up from germline, CDR1 is DFQATT and CDR2 is SNEGSKA (reference sequence). Trimming removed 4 bases from V and 0 bases from J, with 12 bases in between. The CDR3 spans 14 residues. The CDR3 reads CSATAPSNQETQYF. Written as DNA, the CDR3 is TGCAGTGCTACCGCCCCTAGCAACCAAGAGACCCAGTACTTC.